The 3 T cell receptor beta chains reported below all come from one sample, sequenced in a study of blood T cell repertoires in COVID-19 (dated by TCRdb to the early 2020s). The library was generated by the immunoSEQ multiplex PCR assay. Not all clones reach the TCRdb copy of this immuneACCESS table, which keeps in-frame sequences only. Checked studies attribute under half of the gap to unresolved V genes and leave the rest unexplained. The sample has more than 95,000 clones on record, about 90% of them singletons. The ten biggest clones cover around 2% of the sample. The sample taken for sequencing was peripheral blood. These TCRs come from a man in his fifties or sixties with COVID-19, enrolled during active disease.

The chain links TRBV29-1 to TRBJ2-1; D might be TRBD2 (6 bases). V was trimmed by 2 bases and J by 1 base, leaving 9 bases between them. CDR3 size: 14 residues. CDR1 SQVTM and CDR2 ANQGSEA come from the germline V gene. The DNA for the CDR3 is TGCAGCGTTGAACGGGGGATTTCCTACAATGAGCAGTTCTTC. It translates to CSVERGISYNEQFF.

The chain is built from TRBV6-5 and TRBJ2-5, with 9 bases that match TRBD2. The CDR3 contains 14 residues. The ends lost 6 bases at V and 5 bases at J; junction bases unmatched: 7. Germline V gives CDR1 MNHEY, CDR2 SVGAGI. The CDR3 is CASRVSGSAETQYF. The CDR3 nucleotides read TGTGCCAGCAGAGTTAGCGGGAGTGCGGAGACCCAGTACTTC.

The DNA of the CDR3 is TGCGCCAGCAGCTTGGAACAAAGCACAGATACGCAGTATTTT. Protein product: CASSLEQSTDTQYF. The V gene is TRBV5-1, the J gene TRBJ2-3; D is unclear. Germline CDR1 and CDR2: SGHRS and YFSETQ. The CDR3 covers 14 residues. The germline V and J ends were trimmed by 0 bases and 0 bases, with 5 bases remaining between them.